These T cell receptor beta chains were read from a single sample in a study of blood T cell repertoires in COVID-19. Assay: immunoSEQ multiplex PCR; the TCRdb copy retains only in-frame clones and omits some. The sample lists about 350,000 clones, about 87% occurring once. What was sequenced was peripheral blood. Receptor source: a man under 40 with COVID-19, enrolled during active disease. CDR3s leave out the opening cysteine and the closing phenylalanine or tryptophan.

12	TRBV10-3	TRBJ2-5	AISESDRGETQY
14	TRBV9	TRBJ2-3	ASSVVGRGSTDTQY
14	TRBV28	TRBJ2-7	ASSRADSHDFYEQY
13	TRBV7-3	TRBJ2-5	ASSLHGTGQETQY
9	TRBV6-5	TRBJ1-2	ASSPGAGYT
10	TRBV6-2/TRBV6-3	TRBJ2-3	ASSFIADTQY
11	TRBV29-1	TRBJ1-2	SAQRDRNYGYT
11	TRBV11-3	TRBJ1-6	ASSLDYHSPLH
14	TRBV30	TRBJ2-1	AWSVRGGAPYNEQF
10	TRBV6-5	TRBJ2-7	ASTGQGDEQY
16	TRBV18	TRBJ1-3	ASSPKGLTGGFGNTIY
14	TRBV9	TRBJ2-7	ASTPPHRGPRYEQY
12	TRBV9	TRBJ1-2	ASSGGAGVDGYT
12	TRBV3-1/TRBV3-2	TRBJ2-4	ASSSQLAKNIQY
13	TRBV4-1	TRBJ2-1	ASNHGGSSYNEQF
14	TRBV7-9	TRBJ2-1	ASSSSPGLVYNEQF
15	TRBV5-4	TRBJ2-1	ASSPGLDEGPDNEQF
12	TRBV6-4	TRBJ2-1	ASRPGGGRDEQF
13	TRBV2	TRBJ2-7	ASTISGKSSYEQY
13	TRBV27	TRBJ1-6	ASSRDRGRYSPLH
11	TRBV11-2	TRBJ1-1	ASSLPGVPEAF
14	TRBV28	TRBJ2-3	ASRLSGSLSTDTQY
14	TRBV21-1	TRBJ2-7	ASSTTFSGGAYEQY
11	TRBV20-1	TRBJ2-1	SASRSSYNEQF
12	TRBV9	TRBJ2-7	ARVRLQLAYEQY
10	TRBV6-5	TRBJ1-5	ASSYGSQPQH
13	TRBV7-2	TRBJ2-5	ASSYAPGQGQTQY
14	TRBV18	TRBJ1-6	ASSELQGADNSPLH